The 8 T cell receptor beta chains reported below all come from one sample, sequenced in a study of T cells after posttransplantation cyclophosphamide. Assay: immunoSEQ multiplex PCR; the TCRdb copy retains only in-frame clones and omits some. There are 20,000 to 30,000 clones in the sample, none observed a single time. Sequenced: PBMCs. These receptors originate from a woman aged 50 to 60 in good health, CMV-negative, and a related stem cell transplant donor.

In this sample, this clone turned up many times. This sequence joins TRBV2 and TRBJ2-1, with TRBD2 matching 7 bases. J lost 6 bases, V lost 7 bases, and 9 bases had no gene match. Looked up from germline, CDR1 is SNHLY and CDR2 is FYNNEI. The CDR3 loop spans 14 amino acids. The CDR3 bases are TGTGCCAGCATTAACCAAGCGGGGTCCAATGAGCAGTTCTTC. Translating it yields CASINQAGSNEQFF.

This clone was recorded at least ten times. The rearrangement links TRBV5-8 to TRBJ1-4, with 10 bases matching TRBD1. Per the germline V gene, CDR1 is SGHTS and CDR2 is YDEGEE. V shed 3 bases and J 5 bases; nucleotides not matched to a gene: 13. This CDR3 contains 18 residues. CDR3 sequence (DNA): TGTGCCAGCAGCTGGGGACAGGGGCAGGTTTCTCGGAATGAAAAACTGTTTTTT. This codes for CASSWGQGQVSRNEKLFF.

This clone was counted ten times or more. The V gene is TRBV7-7, the J gene TRBJ2-2; 7 bases map to TRBD1. The V gene end was trimmed by 5 bases and the J gene end by 5 bases; junction bases not matched to a gene: 5. Germline-derived CDR1 and CDR2 are SSHAT and FNYEAQ (reference sequence). This CDR3 region has 14 residues. CDR3 DNA sequence: TGTGCCAGCAGCCGACAGGGAGAAACCGGGGAGCTGTTTTTT. It translates to CASSRQGETGELFF.

Many counts were recorded for this clone. The rearrangement links TRBV6-5 to TRBJ2-7; D is ambiguous. Germline values: CDR1 MNHEY, CDR2 SVGAGI. This CDR3 region has 14 residues. Between the trimmed V and J ends, which lost 2 bases and 3 bases, there was a span of 11 bases. The DNA for the CDR3 is TGTGCCAGCAGTTACAGTAGTTTCAACTACGAGCAGTACTTC. Protein sequence: CASSYSSFNYEQYF.

The sample holds many counts of this clone. The V call is TRBV20-1, the J call TRBJ1-2; a weak D match, TRBD1 (6 bases). Deletions cut 8 bases from V and 8 bases from J, with 15 bases between. The CDR3 sequence is 11 residues long. CDR1 DFQATT and CDR2 SNEGSKA come from the germline V gene (reference sequence). Here the CDR3 DNA reads TGCAGTATGCGGGGGCCTTGGGGCTACACCTTC. Amino acid sequence: CSMRGPWGYTF.

At least ten counts were recorded for this clone. The V call is TRBV6-1, the J call TRBJ1-1; a possible D gene is TRBD1 (6 bases). V lost 2 bases and J 1 base, leaving 14 bases between the germline ends. Germline lookup yields CDR1 MNHNS and CDR2 SASEGT. The CDR3 has 16 amino acids. CDR3: CASSELAGDGNTEAFF. CDR3 DNA sequence: TGTGCCAGCAGTGAATTGGCAGGGGATGGGAACACTGAAGCTTTCTTT.

There are many counts of this clone. This chain joins TRBV2 and TRBJ2-5, with TRBD1 as a possible D gene (6 bases). With 6 bases removed from V and 1 base from J, the gap between germline ends came to 12 bases. This CDR3 spans 14 amino acids. Germline V gene sequence: CDR1 SNHLY, CDR2 FYNNEI. The CDR3 sequence is CASRRRDTQETQYF. The CDR3 coding sequence is TGTGCCAGCAGGCGCCGGGACACCCAAGAGACCCAGTACTTC.

This clone has ten or more counts. The chain couples TRBV5-4 to TRBJ2-1; 10 bases line up with TRBD1. V shed 0 bases and J 10 bases; nucleotides not matched to a gene: 10. There are 16 residues in the CDR3. CDR1 is SGHNT, CDR2 YYREEE, per germline (reference sequence). The CDR3 DNA follows: TGTGCCAGCAGCTTGGGGGCCGGGACAGGGGACCGGGAGCAGTTCTTC. It encodes CASSLGAGTGDREQFF.